These 31 T cell receptor beta chains originate from one sample sequenced in a study of blood T cell repertoires in COVID-19. Data came from immunoSEQ multiplex PCR; TCRdb stores just in-frame clones and leaves some out. This table holds 150,000 to 200,000 clones, roughly 87% found once. The sequenced sample consisted of peripheral blood. These receptors all stem from a woman between 50 and 59 years old with acute or convalescent COVID-19.

The sample holds one count of this clone. The V and J genes are TRBV19 and TRBJ1-1; TRBD1 matches at 7 bases. CDR3 size: 14 residues. Germline trimming cut 6 bases from V and 6 bases from J; bases unmatched to any gene: 10. Germline V gene data show CDR1 as LNHDA and CDR2 as SQIVND (reference sequence). The CDR3 here is CASRFDREASEAFF. The CDR3 DNA is TGTGCCAGTAGATTCGACAGGGAAGCGTCTGAAGCTTTCTTT.

This chain links TRBV27 with TRBJ1-1; unclear D gene. This CDR3 has 13 amino acids. The germline V gene encodes CDR1 MNHEY and CDR2 SMNVEV (reference sequence). Between the trimmed V and J ends, which lost 5 bases and 4 bases, there was a span of 11 bases. CDR3 residues: CASSVIRGTEAFF. CDR3 in DNA: TGTGCCAGCAGTGTGATCAGAGGCACTGAAGCTTTCTTT.

The rearrangement links TRBV19 to TRBJ1-5; TRBD1 is a possible D gene (5 bases). Germline CDR1 is LNHDA and CDR2 is SQIVND (reference sequence). The CDR3 runs 19 residues. Trimming took 0 bases from V and 4 from J, leaving 22 bases between them. The DNA of the CDR3 is TGTGCCAGTAGTATAGAGGGCCTCACCAGGGCCTATGGGAATCAGCCCCAGCATTTT. Protein product: CASSIEGLTRAYGNQPQHF.

V usage is TRBV18 and J usage is TRBJ2-7, with D unresolved. V was pared by 2 bases and J by 6 bases, with 5 bases between. The CDR3 has 11 amino acids. Germline lookup yields CDR1 KGHSH and CDR2 LQKENI. The CDR3 DNA reads as TGTGCCAGCTCACCAGAGGCCGAGCAGTACTTC. Amino acid sequence: CASSPEAEQYF.

The chain has TRBV7-9 and TRBJ1-6; possible D gene TRBD1, 5 bases. Germline V CDR1 and CDR2: SEHNR, FQNEAQ (reference sequence). Trimming removed 3 bases at V and 11 bases at J, with 11 bases between. The CDR3 is made up of 13 amino acids. CDR3 sequence (DNA): TGTGCCAGCAGCTTGAACAGGATGGCACCCCTCCACTTT. Its translation: CASSLNRMAPLHF.

This chain uses TRBV30 with TRBJ1-4, with unresolved D. This CDR3 contains 14 residues. From germline, CDR1 is GTSNPN and CDR2 SVGIG (reference sequence). The V and J ends lost 8 bases and 0 bases respectively, with 13 bases between them. CDR3: CALGRTPTNEKLFF. Written as DNA, the CDR3 is TGTGCCCTCGGGAGAACACCAACTAATGAAAAACTGTTTTTT. Variable domain in full (rest from reference TRBV30 and TRBJ1-4): SQTIHQWPATLVQPVGSPLSLECTVEGTSNPNLYWYRQAAGRGLQLLFYSVGIGQISSEVPQNLSASRPQDRQFILSSKKLLLSDSGFYLCALGRTPTNEKLFFGSGTQLSVL.

A single count supports this clone. The CDR3 region has the DNA TGTGCCAGCAGCTTAGATGGCAGAGCGGGGAGAGCAAATGAGCAGTTCTTC. This sequence encodes CASSLDGRAGRANEQFF. The chain couples TRBV11-3 to TRBJ2-1; 7 bases are a match to TRBD2. The CDR3 loop spans 17 amino acids. V shed 0 bases and J 7 bases; nucleotides not matched to a gene: 12. Looked up from germline, CDR1 is SGHNT and CDR2 is YENEEA.

The chain is built from TRBV3-1 (or the pseudogene TRBV3-2) and TRBJ2-7; 13 nucleotides line up with TRBD2. Trimming took 0 bases from V and 6 from J; bases not matched to a gene: 2. This CDR3 contains 15 residues. Germline loops: CDR1 LGHDT, CDR2 YNNKEL (reference sequence). This chain's CDR3 is CASSQETSGRSEQYF. The DNA of the CDR3 is TGTGCCAGCAGCCAAGAGACTAGCGGGAGGTCCGAGCAGTACTTC.

V is TRBV13 and J is TRBJ1-2, with a tentative D call TRBD1 (5 bases). V was shortened by 0 bases and J by 5 bases, with 10 bases between the two germline ends. Germline lookup yields CDR1 PRHDT and CDR2 FYEKMQ (reference sequence). The CDR3 covers 14 residues. CDR3 region: CASSLGTEYYGYTF. The CDR3 region has the DNA TGTGCCAGCAGCTTAGGGACAGAGTATTATGGCTACACCTTC.

The V gene is TRBV7-2, the J gene TRBJ2-2; 8 bases agree with TRBD1. The CDR3 runs to 18 residues. Trimming removed 9 bases from V and 5 bases from J; junction bases left unmatched: 20. The germline V gene has CDR1 SGHTA and CDR2 FQGNSA. CDR3 sequence (DNA): TGTGCCAGTGTCGGGGGCCCTCAGGGGGCGCGTTTAACCGGGGAGCTGTTTTTT. This sequence encodes CASVGGPQGARLTGELFF.

The chain combines TRBV4-3 with TRBJ2-7; 10 positions match TRBD1. The CDR3 extends over 17 amino acids. V shed 0 bases and J 1 base; nucleotides not matched to a gene: 6. The germline gives CDR1 LGHNA, CDR2 YSLEER. CDR3 amino acids: CASSQDMGQGTSYEQYF. The CDR3 DNA reads as TGCGCCAGCAGCCAAGATATGGGACAGGGGACTTCCTACGAGCAGTACTTC.

The chain joins TRBV21-1 to TRBJ2-2; TRBD2 is the table's D call and was not checked against the DNA. TRBV21-1 has pseudogene status. CDR3 length: 15 amino acids. CDR3 sequence reads: CASSKAVRENGELFF. The CDR3 DNA reads as TGTGCCAGCAGCAAAGCCGTACGGGAAAACGGGGAGCTGTTTTTT.

The chain is built from TRBV9 and TRBJ2-7, with 9 nucleotides matching TRBD1. CDR3 length: 15 residues. J lost 3 bases, V lost 4 bases, and 8 bases had no gene match. Germline CDR1 and CDR2: SGDLS and YYNGEE. Here the CDR3 DNA reads TGTGCCAGCAGCCCAACCCCGGGACAGGGCTACGAGCAGTACTTC. Its translation is CASSPTPGQGYEQYF.

This clone has only a few counts. V is TRBV11-3 and J is TRBJ1-1; D might be TRBD1 (5 bases). There are 14 residues in the CDR3. V lost 0 bases to trimming and J lost 3 bases, with 8 bases between them. CDR1 SGHNT and CDR2 YENEEA come from the germline V gene. CDR3: CASSLEPGHTEAFF. The CDR3 region has the DNA TGTGCCAGCAGCTTAGAGCCAGGGCACACTGAAGCTTTCTTT.

The chain employs TRBV7-3 and TRBJ1-1, with D possibly matching TRBD1 (6 bases). From germline, CDR1 is SGHTA and CDR2 FQGTGA. The CDR3 spans 13 residues. V shed 5 bases and J shed 3 bases, with 10 bases lying between them. As DNA, the CDR3 is TGTGCCAGCAGCCAAAACAGGGACACTGAAGCTTTCTTT. It is translated as CASSQNRDTEAFF. The full variable domain, completed using reference TRBV7-3 and TRBJ1-1, is GAGVSQTPSNKVTEKGKYVELRCDPISGHTALYWYRQSLGQGPEFLIYFQGTGAADDSGLPNDRFFAVRPEGSVSTLKIQRTERGDSAVYLCASSQNRDTEAFFGQGTRLTVV.

The V and J genes are TRBV24-1 and TRBJ2-3; the D gene is possibly TRBD1 (6 bases). V lost 9 bases to trimming and J lost 6 bases, with 12 bases between them. This CDR3 is 12 amino acids long. The germline gives CDR1 KGHDR, CDR2 SFDVKD. CDR3 coding DNA: TGTGCCACCGGCAGGGGAGCGGATACGCAGTATTTT. Translating gives CATGRGADTQYF.

The V gene is TRBV5-1, the J gene TRBJ2-3; D might be TRBD1 (7 bases). The CDR3 is 18 amino acids. The V and J ends lost 4 bases and 3 bases respectively, with 24 bases between them. Germline V gene data show CDR1 as SGHRS and CDR2 as YFSETQ. This chain's CDR3 is CASSLEGAGAAGTDTQYF. CDR3 DNA sequence: TGCGCCAGCAGCCTGGAGGGGGCTGGGGCGGCAGGTACAGATACGCAGTATTTT.

Judged by abundance, this clone is medium-sized. The V call is TRBV4-1, the J call TRBJ2-2; 10 bases fit TRBD2. Losses at the gene ends were 4 bases for V and 5 bases for J; bases not matched to a gene: 7. This CDR3 has 16 amino acids. Germline V gene data show CDR1 as MGHRA and CDR2 as YSYEKL. The CDR3: CASSPPLAGVTGELFF. Written as DNA, the CDR3 is TGCGCCAGCAGCCCCCCCCTAGCGGGGGTGACCGGGGAGCTGTTTTTT.

The chain recombines TRBV7-9 with TRBJ1-2; 7 positions match TRBD1. The CDR3 loop spans 15 amino acids. With V trimmed by 5 bases and J by 7 bases, 13 bases remained unmatched. Looked up from germline, CDR1 is SEHNR and CDR2 is FQNEAQ (reference sequence). The DNA of the CDR3 is TGTGCCAGCAGCGGAGGGACAGAAGCTTTCGGTGGCTACACCTTC. As protein: CASSGGTEAFGGYTF.

The chain recombines TRBV6-2 or TRBV6-3 with TRBJ1-1, with TRBD1 as a possible D gene (6 bases). CDR3 length: 17 amino acids. Deletions cut 2 bases from V and 2 bases from J, with 18 bases between. Germline CDR1 and CDR2: MNHEY and SVGEGT. The DNA for the CDR3 is TGTGCCAGCAGTTACCCCATAGGAACAGGGAAAAACACTGAAGCTTTCTTT. Translation: CASSYPIGTGKNTEAFF.

This clone was recorded only once. The rearrangement uses TRBV11-2 and TRBJ2-5, with D perhaps TRBD1 (5 bases). Trimming left V 3 bases short and J 2 bases short, with 16 bases between. Germline assignment: CDR1 SGHAT and CDR2 FQNNGV. The CDR3 runs 16 residues. The CDR3 DNA reads TGTGCCAGCAGCTTCCAGGGTTCCGGGTCGCAAGAGACCCAGTACTTC. Protein: CASSFQGSGSQETQYF.

This clone was detected only once. The chain is built from TRBV27 and TRBJ1-2; 8 positions match TRBD1. With V trimmed by 5 bases and J by 4 bases, 6 bases remained unmatched. This CDR3 comprises 14 residues. Germline loops: CDR1 MNHEY, CDR2 SMNVEV (reference sequence). For the CDR3, the DNA is TGTGCCAGCAGTCAAAACCAGGGGGCCTATGGCTACACCTTC. As protein: CASSQNQGAYGYTF.

This sequence joins TRBV19 and TRBJ2-1; D unclear. V was shortened by 6 bases and J by 1 base, with 13 bases between the two germline ends. The CDR3 is 15 residues long. CDR1 and CDR2 from the germline V gene are LNHDA and SQIVND (reference sequence). CDR3 sequence reads: CASRATSLSYNEQFF. The CDR3 DNA is TGTGCCAGTAGGGCGACTTCCCTTTCCTACAATGAGCAGTTCTTC. The full variable domain, in which reference TRBV19 and TRBJ2-1 provide the parts outside the CDR3, is DGGITQSPKYLFRKEGQNVTLSCEQNLNHDAMYWYRQDPGQGLRLIYYSQIVNDFQKGDIAEGYSVSREKKESFPLTVTSAQKNPTAFYLCASRATSLSYNEQFFGPGTRLTVL.

This clone occurred once. This chain joins TRBV5-1 and TRBJ1-1; the D is unclear. V lost 6 bases and J 0 bases, leaving 9 bases between the germline ends. The germline gives CDR1 SGHRS, CDR2 YFSETQ. CDR3 length: 13 residues. The CDR3 DNA reads TGCGCCAGCACCCGGGGTCTGAACACTGAAGCTTTCTTT. Its protein is CASTRGLNTEAFF.

This chain connects TRBV7-9 to TRBJ1-3; tentatively, D is TRBD1 (6 bases). The germline V gene has CDR1 SEHNR and CDR2 FQNEAQ (reference sequence). The V gene lost 9 bases and the J gene lost 8 bases, with 17 bases spanning the gap. There are 13 residues in the CDR3. This CDR3 is CASPGGDLHTIYF. The CDR3 bases are TGTGCCAGTCCGGGGGGCGATCTTCACACCATATATTTT.

The chain carries TRBV6-4 and TRBJ2-2; weak D call: TRBD2 (6 bases). With 5 bases removed from V and 0 bases from J, the gap between germline ends came to 16 bases. The germline CDR1 and CDR2 sequences are MRHNA and SNTAGT. The CDR3 extends over 17 amino acids. The CDR3 is CASSLMPEGPNTGELFF. The CDR3 bases are TGTGCCAGCAGTCTGATGCCGGAGGGACCGAACACCGGGGAGCTGTTTTTT.

The V call is TRBV9, the J call TRBJ2-3; TRBD2 matches 9 bases. CDR3 length equals 16 residues. Germline CDR1 SGDLS, CDR2 YYNGEE. V trimming: 4 bases; J trimming: 0 bases; junction bases outside the gene matches: 6. CDR3 amino acids: CASSPRGGGSTDTQYF. The DNA for the CDR3 is TGTGCCAGCAGCCCGCGCGGGGGGGGTAGCACAGATACGCAGTATTTT.

The chain couples TRBV14 to TRBJ2-5; 11 bases line up with TRBD2. Germline CDR1 and CDR2: SGHDN and FVKESK. The length of the CDR3 is 17 residues. V was clipped by 0 bases and J by 2 bases; unmatched bases: 5. CDR3 DNA sequence: TGTGCCAGCAGCCAAGAGTATGTAGCGGGAGGGCAAGAGACCCAGTACTTC. Amino acid sequence: CASSQEYVAGGQETQYF.

The J gene is TRBJ1-5, the V gene TRBV19, with D perhaps matching TRBD1 (6 bases). CDR3 length equals 16 residues. The germline CDR1 and CDR2 sequences are LNHDA and SQIVND (reference sequence). V was pared by 2 bases and J by 4 bases, with 15 bases between. CDR3 protein: CASSINRGGANQPQHF. The CDR3 coding sequence is TGTGCCAGTAGTATAAACCGGGGGGGGGCGAATCAGCCCCAGCATTTT.

This clone was seen a single time. The rearrangement joins TRBV6-5 to TRBJ2-3; D is ambiguous. Trimming took 7 bases from V and 2 from J, leaving 10 bases between them. The CDR3 has 13 amino acids. Germline-derived CDR1 and CDR2 are MNHEY and SVGAGI. CDR3 nucleotide sequence: TGTGCCAGCATGGAGTGGATCACAGATACGCAGTATTTT. Its protein is CASMEWITDTQYF.

The chain links TRBV4-1 to TRBJ1-4; D is ambiguous. There are 14 residues in the CDR3. The V gene lost 1 base and the J gene lost 4 bases, with 7 bases spanning the gap. From germline, CDR1 is MGHRA and CDR2 YSYEKL. Here the CDR3 reads CASSQGQNNEKLFF. The CDR3 bases are TGCGCCAGCAGCCAAGGGCAGAATAATGAAAAACTGTTTTTT.